This section outlines one T cell receptor (beta chain) sequence together with its context. The clone's antigen remains unknown. No quality values exist for individual bases; no much larger clone is one base distant. Trimming removed 6 bases from V and 3 bases from J, leaving 14 bases between the germline ends. CDR1 SQVTM and CDR2 ANQGSEA are derived from the germline V gene. There are 13 amino acids in the CDR3, from cysteine to phenylalanine inclusive. Left in the record is the CDR3 DNA by itself, 39 bases read in frame from the first base. This record belongs to a study of CD8+ T cells in alopecia areata (dated by TCRdb to 2017 to 2018). With respect to the entire study: The treated patients took part in an open-label pilot trial in which moderate-to-severe alopecia areata was treated with oral tofacitinib at 5 to 10 mg twice daily. Scalp clonality was compared among normal scalp (n=4), patchy alopecia areata scalp (n=8), and alopecia totalis/universalis scalp (n=8). In humans, TCRbeta sequencing was performed on scalp tissue and on sorted CD4+ and CD8+ peripheral blood T cells from healthy controls and from patients with patchy or totalis/universalis alopecia areata. In both human patients and the C3H/HeJ mouse model, the study applied high-throughput TCRbeta sequencing to look at T cell clonal expansion in alopecia areata. RNA came from the PAXgene miRNA kit for fixed scalp, the miRNeasy kit for PBMCs, and the RNeasy kit for mouse skin. immunoSEQ multiplex PCR using 35 Vbeta forward primers and 13 Jbeta reverse primers was used to amplify TCRbeta CDR3 regions. Patients on tofacitinib were biopsied at baseline and after 4 and 24 weeks of treatment, and several of the patients also had a later scalp biopsy. Tofacitinib was administered for 6 to 18 months, and 6 months of follow-up off drug were then conducted to assess delayed response and recurrence. Disease severity in treated patients was measured with the SALT score, which quantifies the percentage of affected scalp surface area. The study at large found these results: During tofacitinib treatment, many expanded lesional clones stuck around in both scalp and blood, and this persistence may partly explain why relapse happens after treatment is stopped. Shared TCR sequences between patients were less evident than in mice, which may be partly attributable to HLA diversity in the patient population. Compared with normal scalp, lesional scalp had higher clonality and more expanded CD8+ clones, particularly in alopecia totalis/universalis, a pattern that suggests antigenic drive. Tofacitinib significantly decreased scalp clonality and the number of expanded CD8+ clones among the top 100 scalp clones. Because the treated cohort was small and included a single nonresponder, larger studies are needed to assess links between baseline CD8+ expansion and response. Unlike mouse skin, which is dominated by gammadelta T cells, normal human skin has resident alphabeta T cells that are also sequenced, and this complicates analysis of the scalp TCR repertoire.

The time point label corresponds to: four to five weeks on oral tofacitinib. Explained via the paper, the treatment or condition label denotes: oral pan-JAK inhibitor, 5-10 mg twice daily. Lesional scalp punch biopsies and peripheral blood were obtained from alopecia areata patients. PBMCs were separated by density centrifugation and stained for CD3, CD4 and CD8, after which CD4+ and CD8+ T cells were sorted on a FACSAria. The library was made by the immunoSEQ multiplex PCR assay. RNA was extracted from all samples and reverse transcribed into cDNA, which served as template for TCR sequencing. First-strand cDNA was synthesized using SuperScript III with a 2:1 mix of oligo-dT and random hexamers. A synthetic immune receptor repertoire was used to assess amplification bias, and residual bias was removed computationally. The paper's data handling went like this. Raw reads were preprocessed to remove errors, and CDR3 was defined according to IMGT conventions as the region from the conserved cysteine to phenylalanine. To get clonality, Shannon entropy was normalized by log2 of the number of productive unique TCRs and the result was subtracted from 1. Whether each scalp clone was CD4 or CD8 was inferred by checking scalp TCRbeta sequences against the CD4 and CD8 repertoires from sorted blood. TCRdb holds this immuneACCESS table with in-frame rearrangements only. Some clones are missing; in checked studies, unresolved V genes explain under half, and the rest has no known cause. The DNA gave D and trimming, while V, J and clone size come from that table. This sample holds 140,000 to 150,000 clones; about 59% were observed only once. The ten most abundant clones make up approximately 15% of the sample.

Sample: CD8+ T cells sorted from blood, taken at week 4, from a patient treated with tofacitinib. The TCR comes from a human donor with alopecia areata. The sequence is built from TRBV29-1 and TRBJ1-1; the D gene remains uncertain. The nucleotide sequence reads as follows: TGCAGCGTCCTTGGAATATGGGACACTGAAGCTTTCTTT. It encodes CSVLGIWDTEAFF.